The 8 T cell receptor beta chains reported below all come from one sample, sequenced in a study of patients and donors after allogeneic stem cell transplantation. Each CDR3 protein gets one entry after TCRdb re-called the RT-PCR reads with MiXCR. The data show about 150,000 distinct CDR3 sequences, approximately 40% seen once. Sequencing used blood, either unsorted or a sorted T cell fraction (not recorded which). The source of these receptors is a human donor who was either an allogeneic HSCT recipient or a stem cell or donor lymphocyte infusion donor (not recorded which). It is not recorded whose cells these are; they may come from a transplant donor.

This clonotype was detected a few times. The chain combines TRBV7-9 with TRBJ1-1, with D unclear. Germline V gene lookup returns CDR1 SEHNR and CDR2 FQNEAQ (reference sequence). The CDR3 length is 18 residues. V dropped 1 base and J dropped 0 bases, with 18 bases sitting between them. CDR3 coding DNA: TGTGCCAGCAGCTTAGAACACCCCCTAGGCAGCATGAACACTGAAGCTTTCTTT. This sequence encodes CASSLEHPLGSMNTEAFF.

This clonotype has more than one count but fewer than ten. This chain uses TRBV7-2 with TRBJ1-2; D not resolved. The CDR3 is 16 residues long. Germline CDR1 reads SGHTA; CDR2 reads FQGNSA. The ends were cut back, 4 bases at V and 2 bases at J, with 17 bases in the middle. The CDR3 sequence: CASSYIGQGGNYGYTF. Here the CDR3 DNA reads TGTGCCAGCAGCTATATAGGCCAAGGAGGAAACTATGGCTACACCTTC.

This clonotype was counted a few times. CDR3 DNA: TGTGCCACCATCCACCAGGGGGCGGACACCGGGGAGCTGTTTTTT. It yields the protein CATIHQGADTGELFF. This rearrangement joins TRBV24-1 to TRBJ2-2; 8 bases map to TRBD1. The CDR3 length is 15 residues. The germline V gene encodes CDR1 KGHDR and CDR2 SFDVKD. Losses at the gene ends were 8 bases for V and 3 bases for J; bases not matched to a gene: 7.

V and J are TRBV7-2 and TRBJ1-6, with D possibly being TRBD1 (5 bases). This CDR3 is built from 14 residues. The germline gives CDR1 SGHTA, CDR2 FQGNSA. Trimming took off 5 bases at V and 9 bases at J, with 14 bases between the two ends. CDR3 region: CASSVGQDGSPLHF. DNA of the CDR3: TGTGCCAGCAGCGTCGGACAAGACGGTTCACCCCTCCACTTT.

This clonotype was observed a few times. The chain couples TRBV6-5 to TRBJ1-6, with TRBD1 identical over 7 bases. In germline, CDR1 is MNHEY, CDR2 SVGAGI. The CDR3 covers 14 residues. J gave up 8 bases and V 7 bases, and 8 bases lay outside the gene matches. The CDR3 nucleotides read TGTGCCAGCACCAGGGGGGGGTATGATTCACCCCTCCACTTT. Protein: CASTRGGYDSPLHF.

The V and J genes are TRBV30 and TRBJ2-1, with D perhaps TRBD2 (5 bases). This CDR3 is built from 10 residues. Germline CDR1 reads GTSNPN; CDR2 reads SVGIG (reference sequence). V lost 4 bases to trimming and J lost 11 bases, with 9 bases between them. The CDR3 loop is CAWMRAKQFF. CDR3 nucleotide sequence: TGTGCCTGGATGAGGGCTAAGCAGTTCTTC. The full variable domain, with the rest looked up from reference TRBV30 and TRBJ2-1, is SQTIHQWPATLVQPVGSPLSLECTVEGTSNPNLYWYRQAAGRGLQLLFYSVGIGQISSEVPQNLSASRPQDRQFILSSKKLLLSDSGFYLCAWMRAKQFFGPGTRLTVL.

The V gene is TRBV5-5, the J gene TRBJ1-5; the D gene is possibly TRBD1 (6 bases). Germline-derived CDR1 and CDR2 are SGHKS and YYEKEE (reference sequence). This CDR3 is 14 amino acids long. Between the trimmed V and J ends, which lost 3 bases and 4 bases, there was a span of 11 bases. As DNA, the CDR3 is TGTGCCAGCAGCTACCACAGGGAAAATCAGCCCCAGCATTTT. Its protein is CASSYHRENQPQHF. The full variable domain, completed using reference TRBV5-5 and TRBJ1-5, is DAGVTQSPTHLIKTRGQQVTLRCSPISGHKSVSWYQQVLGQGPQFIFQYYEKEERGRGNFPDRFSARQFPNYSSELNVNALLLGDSALYLCASSYHRENQPQHFGDGTRLSIL.

The CDR3 coding sequence is TGTGCCAGCAGTCTGACGACAGGGGGCAACACTGAAGCTTTCTTT. Encoded protein: CASSLTTGGNTEAFF. The chain joins TRBV27 to TRBJ1-1; 10 nucleotides align to TRBD1. Germline V gene data show CDR1 as MNHEY and CDR2 as SMNVEV (reference sequence). Trimming took 5 bases from V and 2 from J; bases not matched to a gene: 5. This CDR3 contains 15 residues.